The 18 T cell receptor beta chains given below trace back to one sample, sequenced in a study of shared clonotypes between healthy human individuals. Produced via immunoSEQ multiplex PCR; TCRdb's table is partial and in-frame only. Among a few million clones, approximately 94% were seen once, and the ten largest hold more than 0.12%. The sample consisted of naive CD4+ T cells sorted from blood. The subset is: CD45RA+ positively selected. The receptors derive from a man younger than 30 in good health.

V gene TRBV5-1 combines with J gene TRBJ1-2; D call uncertain. The CDR3 totals 14 residues. Germline V lookup: CDR1 SGHRS, CDR2 YFSETQ. V was shortened by 1 base and J by 2 bases, with 9 bases between the two germline ends. CDR3 loop: CASSLMAENYGYTF. CDR3 DNA sequence: TGCGCCAGCAGCTTGATGGCGGAGAACTATGGCTACACCTTC.

Turning to this clone: Other nucleotide sequences in the sample specify the same CDR3. The chain recombines TRBV5-1 with TRBJ2-2, with D unclear. The CDR3 extends over 12 amino acids. V was pared by 2 bases and J by 2 bases, with 1 base between. CDR1 and CDR2 (germline): SGHRS, YFSETQ. CDR3 nucleotides: TGCGCCAGCAGCTTAAACACCGGGGAGCTGTTTTTT. It codes for CASSLNTGELFF.

The chain couples TRBV5-1 to TRBJ1-3; the match to TRBD1 covers 9 bases. Germline V lookup: CDR1 SGHRS, CDR2 YFSETQ. This CDR3 region has 14 residues. With V trimmed by 4 bases and J by 8 bases, 7 bases remained unmatched. CDR3 in amino acids: CASSTGQGTYTIYF. Written as DNA, the CDR3 is TGCGCCAGCAGCACCGGACAGGGGACTTACACCATATATTTT.

Details on this clone: This sample also contains other DNA sequences that code for the same CDR3. The chain employs TRBV6-5 and TRBJ1-1, with D maybe TRBD1 (6 bases). The V gene's germline CDR1 is MNHEY and CDR2 SVGAGI. With 6 bases removed from V and 1 base from J, the gap between germline ends came to 9 bases. The CDR3 covers 13 residues. The CDR3 reads CASSQTGNTEAFF. The CDR3 nucleotides read TGTGCCAGCAGCCAGACAGGGAACACTGAAGCTTTCTTT.

The rearrangement joins TRBV27 to TRBJ1-2; the match to TRBD1 covers 9 bases. After removal of 8 bases from V and 6 bases from J, the junction contained 7 bases not matched to a gene. Germline V gene lookup returns CDR1 MNHEY and CDR2 SMNVEV (reference sequence). The CDR3 sequence is 13 residues long. This CDR3 reads CASSGTGNDGYTF. The CDR3 DNA sequence: TGTGCCAGCTCCGGGACAGGGAACGATGGCTACACCTTC.

The gene calls are TRBV30 and TRBJ1-2; D is undetermined. The CDR3 sequence is 18 residues long. Trimming cost V 4 bases and J 0 bases, with 24 bases left between them. Germline CDR1 and CDR2: GTSNPN and SVGIG (reference sequence). DNA of the CDR3: TGTGCCTGGAACCTGGGGTCGCTCAGGAGACTCGCTAACTATGGCTACACCTTC. It translates to CAWNLGSLRRLANYGYTF.

This chain connects TRBV19 to TRBJ1-2; tentatively, D is TRBD1 (5 bases). V was clipped by 6 bases and J by 1 base, with 9 bases between them. The CDR3 has 13 residues. Looked up from germline, CDR1 is LNHDA and CDR2 is SQIVND (reference sequence). The CDR3 nucleotides are TGTGCCAGTAGCGAGACAGTTAACTATGGCTACACCTTC. Translating it yields CASSETVNYGYTF.

This rearrangement joins TRBV5-1 to TRBJ1-2; 7 nucleotides line up with TRBD1. Germline-derived CDR1 and CDR2 are SGHRS and YFSETQ. CDR3 length: 14 amino acids. V shed 3 bases and J 3 bases; nucleotides not matched to a gene: 5. As DNA, the CDR3 is TGCGCCAGCAGCTCTAGTACAGGGGACTATGGCTACACCTTC. Translated, it gives CASSSSTGDYGYTF.

This sequence joins TRBV6-1 and TRBJ1-5; D is perhaps TRBD1 (6 bases). This CDR3 is built from 15 residues. Trimming shortened V by 2 bases and J by 3 bases, and 11 bases separated the two germline ends. The V gene's germline CDR1 is MNHNS and CDR2 SASEGT. CDR3 sequence: CASSENDRTNQPQHF. The CDR3 nucleotides read TGTGCCAGCAGTGAAAACGACAGGACCAATCAGCCCCAGCATTTT.

The rearrangement links TRBV7-9 to TRBJ2-2, with D unresolved. Trimming cost V 0 bases and J 4 bases, with 15 bases left between them. CDR1 is SEHNR and CDR2 is FQNEAQ in the germline V gene (reference sequence). The CDR3 is 17 residues long. CDR3 residues: CASSLAIGERGTGELFF. Here the CDR3 DNA reads TGTGCCAGCAGCTTAGCGATAGGAGAGCGCGGCACCGGGGAGCTGTTTTTT.

This chain connects TRBV2 to TRBJ2-5; 8 bases line up with TRBD2. CDR1 and CDR2 from the germline V gene are SNHLY and FYNNEI. The CDR3 consists of 16 residues. Trimming cost V 7 bases and J 5 bases; bases outside gene matches: 15. DNA for the CDR3: TGTGCCAGCAAGGGCCTAGCGGGTGACCCTTCCGAGACCCAGTACTTC. Protein: CASKGLAGDPSETQYF.

This clone was detected once. The V gene is TRBV6-1, the J gene TRBJ1-2; TRBD1 agrees at 7 bases. CDR1 and CDR2 (germline): MNHNS, SASEGT. The CDR3 consists of 14 residues. V gave up 10 bases and J gave up 0 bases; unmatched junction bases: 8. CDR3 coding DNA: TGTGCCACAGAAGGACAGGCTTCTAACTATGGCTACACCTTC. Translated: CATEGQASNYGYTF.

The chain combines TRBV11-2 with TRBJ1-2; D ambiguous. Germline V gene data show CDR1 as SGHAT and CDR2 as FQNNGV. Trimming removed 0 bases from V and 8 bases from J, with 16 bases in between. The length of the CDR3 is 15 residues. The CDR3 reads CASSLDVGGDEGYTF. CDR3 DNA sequence: TGTGCCAGCAGCTTAGATGTCGGCGGAGATGAGGGCTACACCTTC. The full variable domain, completed using reference TRBV11-2 and TRBJ1-2, is EAGVAQSPRYKIIEKRQSVAFWCNPISGHATLYWYQQILGQGPKLLIQFQNNGVVDDSQLPKDRFSAERLKGVDSTLKIQPAKLEDSAVYLCASSLDVGGDEGYTFGSGTRLTVV.

The rearrangement uses TRBV5-1 and TRBJ1-1; D is undetermined. With 5 bases removed from V and 10 bases from J, the gap between germline ends came to 15 bases. This CDR3 has 12 amino acids. Germline V CDR1 and CDR2: SGHRS, YFSETQ. The CDR3 bases are TGCGCCAGCAGGATCGCCGGAGAGGTAGCTTTCTTT. It specifies CASRIAGEVAFF. Full variable domain (remainder filled in from reference TRBV5-1 and TRBJ1-1): KAGVTQTPRYLIKTRGQQVTLSCSPISGHRSVSWYQQTPGQGLQFLFEYFSETQRNKGNFPGRFSGRQFSNSRSEMNVSTLELGDSALYLCASRIAGEVAFFGQGTRLTVV.

The chain links TRBV7-9 to TRBJ2-5; D is possibly TRBD1 or TRBD2 (5 bases each). Germline V CDR1 and CDR2: SEHNR, FQNEAQ (reference sequence). Trimming removed 1 base from V and 5 bases from J, with 14 bases in between. CDR3 size: 15 residues. CDR3 DNA: TGTGCCAGCAGCTTAGTGGGACCGACTATGGAGACCCAGTACTTC. Translation gives CASSLVGPTMETQYF.

The chain employs TRBV7-2 and TRBJ2-5; D unclear. The CDR3 is made up of 14 amino acids. The germline V gene has CDR1 SGHTA and CDR2 FQGNSA. V was clipped by 2 bases and J by 2 bases, with 9 bases between them. The CDR3 DNA reads TGTGCCAGCAGCTTACAACGGCCACAAGAGACCCAGTACTTC. Translated, it gives CASSLQRPQETQYF. The variable domain in full, with the rest retrieved from reference TRBV7-2 and TRBJ2-5, is GAGVSQSPSNKVTEKGKDVELRCDPISGHTALYWYRQSLGQGLEFLIYFQGNSAPDKSGLPSDRFSAERTGGSVSTLTIQRTQQEDSAVYLCASSLQRPQETQYFGPGTRLLVL.

Written as DNA, the CDR3 is TGTGCCTGGAGTCCTAAGGTCCAGGGGTACGGGGAGCTGTTTTTT. Amino acids: CAWSPKVQGYGELFF. The gene calls are TRBV30 and TRBJ2-2; the D gene is possibly TRBD1 (6 bases). Per germline, CDR1 GTSNPN and CDR2 SVGIG (reference sequence). V was shortened by 2 bases and J by 7 bases, with 17 bases between the two germline ends. The CDR3 loop spans 15 amino acids.

The rearrangement links TRBV7-2 to TRBJ2-3, with a possible D match to TRBD1 (6 bases). The CDR3 extends over 16 amino acids. Trimming removed 5 bases from V and 0 bases from J, with 15 bases in between. Germline CDR1 is SGHTA and CDR2 is FQGNSA. Here the CDR3 reads CASSPRQGISTDTQYF. The CDR3 nucleotides are TGTGCCAGCAGCCCCAGGCAGGGGATAAGCACAGATACGCAGTATTTT.